Listed below are T cell receptor beta chains from one sample, sequenced in a study of PD-1 blockade in classical Hodgkin lymphoma. Repertoires were generated with immunoSEQ multiplex PCR, while TCRdb's copy carries only in-frame clones and drops some. The sample lists under 7,500 clones, 86% occurring once. The sequencing used peripheral blood mononuclear cells (PBMCs), collected before the second cycle of nivolumab. All receptors derive from a human donor with classical Hodgkin lymphoma. The CDR3 runs from the conserved cysteine through the conserved F or W. Each record gives: J gene, D gene, V gene, clone size, CDR3 protein, CDR3 DNA. A D gene is named only where the DNA matches it firmly. Clone size appears in some rows only: once, few, many, or a class for an expanded clone.

j_call: TRBJ1-3; d_call: .; v_call: TRBV11-1; clone_size: .; cdr3_aa: CVSLGRGRSGNTIYF; cdr3_nt: TGTGTCTCACTAGGGCGGGGGCGGTCTGGAAACACCATATATTTT
j_call: TRBJ2-1; d_call: TRBD1; v_call: TRBV29-1; clone_size: .; cdr3_aa: CSAGQVDNEQFF; cdr3_nt: TGCAGCGCTGGACAGGTGGACAATGAGCAGTTCTTC
j_call: TRBJ2-1; d_call: .; v_call: TRBV2; clone_size: .; cdr3_aa: CASSPQLYLGNEQFF; cdr3_nt: TGTGCCAGCAGTCCTCAACTCTACCTGGGGAATGAGCAGTTCTTC
j_call: TRBJ2-1; d_call: TRBD2; v_call: TRBV10-3; clone_size: once; cdr3_aa: CAIRGGTSGSSSSYNEQFF; cdr3_nt: TGTGCCATCAGGGGCGGGACTAGCGGGAGTTCGAGCTCCTACAATGAGCAGTTCTTC
j_call: TRBJ1-6; d_call: .; v_call: TRBV14; clone_size: .; cdr3_aa: CASSQSSPLHF; cdr3_nt: TGTGCCAGCAGCCAAAGTTCACCCCTCCACTTT
j_call: TRBJ2-6; d_call: TRBD1; v_call: TRBV5-6; clone_size: few; cdr3_aa: CASSGTGGTGANVLTF; cdr3_nt: TGTGCCAGCAGCGGGACAGGGGGCACTGGGGCCAACGTCCTGACTTTC
j_call: TRBJ1-1; d_call: TRBD1; v_call: TRBV11-3; clone_size: once; cdr3_aa: CASLPGGTGGTEAFF; cdr3_nt: TGTGCCAGCCTTCCAGGGGGGACAGGGGGCACTGAAGCTTTCTTT
j_call: TRBJ2-1; d_call: TRBD1; v_call: TRBV11-2; clone_size: .; cdr3_aa: CASSQGAGYNEQFF; cdr3_nt: TGTGCCAGCAGCCAGGGGGCGGGCTACAATGAGCAGTTCTTC
j_call: TRBJ1-2; d_call: .; v_call: TRBV10-3; clone_size: .; cdr3_aa: CAISEQVVREAYYGYTF; cdr3_nt: TGTGCCATCAGTGAGCAGGTGGTTCGCGAGGCGTACTATGGCTACACCTTC
j_call: TRBJ2-1; d_call: .; v_call: TRBV2; clone_size: .; cdr3_aa: CASSEVRGVDEQFF; cdr3_nt: TGTGCCAGCAGTGAAGTGAGGGGAGTGGATGAGCAGTTCTTC
j_call: TRBJ2-1; d_call: TRBD1; v_call: TRBV5-1; clone_size: few; cdr3_aa: CASTTGGWTEQFF; cdr3_nt: TGCGCCAGCACAACAGGGGGGTGGACTGAGCAGTTCTTC
j_call: TRBJ1-6; d_call: .; v_call: TRBV4-1; clone_size: .; cdr3_aa: CASSQQQGAFYNSPLHF; cdr3_nt: TGCGCCAGCAGCCAACAACAAGGGGCCTTCTATAATTCACCCCTCCACTTT
j_call: TRBJ2-1; d_call: .; v_call: TRBV18; clone_size: once; cdr3_aa: CASSPGPTTLNEQFF; cdr3_nt: TGTGCCAGCTCACCGGGACCTACAACCCTTAATGAGCAGTTCTTC
j_call: TRBJ2-1; d_call: .; v_call: TRBV7-2; clone_size: once; cdr3_aa: CASSPQGYSEQFF; cdr3_nt: TGTGCCAGCAGCCCTCAAGGTTACTCTGAGCAGTTCTTC
j_call: TRBJ2-6; d_call: TRBD1; v_call: TRBV6-5; clone_size: .; cdr3_aa: CASSPQGVGANVLTF; cdr3_nt: TGTGCCAGCAGTCCACAGGGGGTTGGGGCCAACGTCCTGACTTTC
j_call: TRBJ2-4; d_call: TRBD2; v_call: TRBV18; clone_size: .; cdr3_aa: CASSPRMGTSGGKNIQYF; cdr3_nt: TGTGCCAGCTCACCAAGGATGGGGACTAGCGGGGGGAAAAACATTCAGTACTTC
j_call: TRBJ1-6; d_call: .; v_call: TRBV5-5; clone_size: .; cdr3_aa: CASSLAGSSYNSPLHF; cdr3_nt: TGTGCCAGCAGCTTGGCCGGGAGCTCCTATAATTCACCCCTCCACTTT
j_call: TRBJ2-2; d_call: TRBD1; v_call: TRBV5-1; clone_size: .; cdr3_aa: CASSLDRGNTGELFF; cdr3_nt: TGCGCCAGCAGCTTGGACAGGGGGAACACCGGGGAGCTGTTTTTT
j_call: TRBJ2-1; d_call: .; v_call: TRBV30; clone_size: .; cdr3_aa: CAWSTPAGVKQFF; cdr3_nt: TGTGCCTGGAGTACCCCCGCCGGGGTAAAGCAGTTCTTC
j_call: TRBJ2-2; d_call: .; v_call: TRBV4-1; clone_size: .; cdr3_aa: CASSRTVNTGELFF; cdr3_nt: TGCGCCAGCAGCCGGACAGTTAACACCGGGGAGCTGTTTTTT
j_call: TRBJ1-2; d_call: .; v_call: TRBV6-5; clone_size: .; cdr3_aa: CASSPPGAGGYTF; cdr3_nt: TGTGCCAGCAGTCCCCCAGGGGCTGGTGGCTACACCTTC
j_call: TRBJ1-3; d_call: TRBD1; v_call: TRBV7-9; clone_size: .; cdr3_aa: CASSLGQGQSGNTIYF; cdr3_nt: TGTGCCAGCAGCTTGGGACAGGGGCAATCTGGAAACACCATATATTTT
j_call: TRBJ2-1; d_call: .; v_call: TRBV5-1; clone_size: .; cdr3_aa: CASSPGTRYNEQFF; cdr3_nt: TGCGCCAGCAGCCCCGGGACAAGGTACAATGAGCAGTTCTTC
j_call: TRBJ1-5; d_call: TRBD1; v_call: TRBV12-5; clone_size: .; cdr3_aa: CASASGGGRDQPQHF; cdr3_nt: TGTGCTAGTGCCTCAGGGGGAGGGCGCGATCAGCCCCAGCATTTT
j_call: TRBJ1-2; d_call: .; v_call: TRBV18; clone_size: .; cdr3_aa: CASSPEVGTNYGYTF; cdr3_nt: TGTGCCAGCTCACCGGAGGTGGGGACAAACTATGGCTACACCTTC
j_call: TRBJ1-1; d_call: .; v_call: TRBV12-5; clone_size: .; cdr3_aa: CASGLSLDPQWNTEAFF; cdr3_nt: TGTGCTAGTGGTTTGAGTCTTGACCCCCAATGGAACACTGAAGCTTTCTTT
j_call: TRBJ1-2; d_call: TRBD1; v_call: TRBV4-1; clone_size: .; cdr3_aa: CASSQGSLTGLNYGYTF; cdr3_nt: TGCGCCAGCAGCCAAGGATCCCTGACAGGGTTGAACTATGGCTACACCTTC
j_call: TRBJ2-5; d_call: TRBD1; v_call: TRBV29-1; clone_size: .; cdr3_aa: CSVDLRQGKRETQYF; cdr3_nt: TGCAGCGTTGACTTGAGACAGGGGAAACGAGAGACCCAGTACTTC
j_call: TRBJ1-3; d_call: TRBD1; v_call: TRBV27; clone_size: .; cdr3_aa: CASTSGGWDRVYTIYF; cdr3_nt: TGTGCCAGCACCTCCGGTGGGTGGGACAGGGTATACACCATATATTTT
j_call: TRBJ2-5; d_call: .; v_call: TRBV6-6; clone_size: .; cdr3_aa: CASSSGSEVETQYF; cdr3_nt: TGTGCCAGCAGTTCTGGGAGCGAGGTAGAGACCCAGTACTTC
j_call: TRBJ2-3; d_call: TRBD2; v_call: TRBV4-1; clone_size: .; cdr3_aa: CASSLTSGGAIDTQYF; cdr3_nt: TGCGCCAGCAGCCTGACTAGCGGGGGGGCAATAGATACGCAGTATTTT
j_call: TRBJ1-1; d_call: .; v_call: TRBV2; clone_size: .; cdr3_aa: CASTGSRGTEAFF; cdr3_nt: TGTGCCAGCACGGGAAGCCGGGGGACTGAAGCTTTCTTT
j_call: TRBJ2-1; d_call: TRBD2; v_call: TRBV10-3; clone_size: .; cdr3_aa: CAIRPSLAGRNEQFF; cdr3_nt: TGTGCCATCAGACCCTCACTAGCGGGACGGAATGAGCAGTTCTTC
j_call: TRBJ2-1; d_call: TRBD2; v_call: TRBV11-2; clone_size: .; cdr3_aa: CASSLVGGGWNEQFF; cdr3_nt: TGTGCCAGCAGCTTAGTCGGCGGGGGGTGGAATGAGCAGTTCTTC
j_call: TRBJ2-5; d_call: TRBD1; v_call: TRBV5-5; clone_size: .; cdr3_aa: CASSATGWETQYF; cdr3_nt: TGTGCCAGCAGTGCGACAGGGTGGGAGACCCAGTACTTC
j_call: TRBJ1-1; d_call: TRBD1; v_call: TRBV5-6; clone_size: few; cdr3_aa: CASSSDRGNTEAFF; cdr3_nt: TGTGCCAGCAGCTCGGACAGGGGAAACACTGAAGCTTTCTTT
j_call: TRBJ1-2; d_call: .; v_call: TRBV19; clone_size: .; cdr3_aa: CASSNPTGLYGYTF; cdr3_nt: TGTGCCAGTAGCAACCCGACAGGTCTCTATGGCTACACCTTC
j_call: TRBJ1-5; d_call: .; v_call: TRBV7-9; clone_size: .; cdr3_aa: CASSFTGNQPQHF; cdr3_nt: TGTGCCAGCAGCTTTACAGGGAATCAGCCCCAGCATTTT
j_call: TRBJ1-5; d_call: .; v_call: TRBV2; clone_size: .; cdr3_aa: CASRGGPGPTMNSNQPQHF; cdr3_nt: TGTGCCAGCAGAGGAGGTCCGGGACCGACGATGAATAGCAATCAGCCCCAGCATTTT
j_call: TRBJ2-3; d_call: .; v_call: TRBV29-1; clone_size: .; cdr3_aa: CSVPGREVLTSTDTQYF; cdr3_nt: TGCAGCGTCCCCGGGCGAGAGGTCCTTACTAGCACAGATACGCAGTATTTT
j_call: TRBJ1-5; d_call: .; v_call: TRBV6-5; clone_size: .; cdr3_aa: CAGRDLIANQPQHF; cdr3_nt: TGTGCCGGAAGGGACCTTATAGCGAATCAGCCCCAGCATTTT
j_call: TRBJ2-5; d_call: TRBD2; v_call: TRBV27; clone_size: .; cdr3_aa: CASSLYGGYQETQYF; cdr3_nt: TGTGCCAGCAGTTTATACGGGGGGTACCAAGAGACCCAGTACTTC
j_call: TRBJ2-1; d_call: TRBD2; v_call: TRBV7-2; clone_size: .; cdr3_aa: CASSLWAGVSNEQFF; cdr3_nt: TGTGCCAGCAGCTTATGGGCGGGAGTGTCCAATGAGCAGTTCTTC
j_call: TRBJ1-2; d_call: TRBD1; v_call: TRBV5-1; clone_size: .; cdr3_aa: CASSLRQGSLYGYTF; cdr3_nt: TGCGCCAGCAGCCTCCGACAGGGCTCCCTCTATGGCTACACCTTC
j_call: TRBJ2-3; d_call: TRBD2; v_call: TRBV7-2; clone_size: .; cdr3_aa: CASSFGLAGRDTQYF; cdr3_nt: TGTGCCAGCAGCTTCGGACTAGCGGGGAGAGATACGCAGTATTTT
j_call: TRBJ2-2; d_call: .; v_call: TRBV7-6; clone_size: once; cdr3_aa: CASSQQGSGTGELFF; cdr3_nt: TGTGCCAGCAGCCAACAGGGTTCGGGGACCGGGGAGCTGTTTTTT
j_call: TRBJ1-2; d_call: TRBD1; v_call: TRBV7-9; clone_size: .; cdr3_aa: CASRPDRVTNYGYTF; cdr3_nt: TGTGCCAGCAGACCCGACAGGGTAACGAACTATGGCTACACCTTC
j_call: TRBJ1-2; d_call: .; v_call: TRBV11-2; clone_size: .; cdr3_aa: CASSLKESYGYTF; cdr3_nt: TGTGCCAGCAGCTTAAAGGAGTCTTATGGCTACACCTTC
j_call: TRBJ1-2; d_call: .; v_call: TRBV6-5; clone_size: .; cdr3_aa: CASSPSNYGYTF; cdr3_nt: TGTGCCAGCAGTCCGTCTAACTATGGCTACACCTTC
j_call: TRBJ2-5; d_call: TRBD1; v_call: TRBV5-1; clone_size: .; cdr3_aa: CASSPSDRGLMGETQYF; cdr3_nt: TGCGCCAGCAGCCCGTCGGACAGGGGCCTGATGGGAGAGACCCAGTACTTC
j_call: TRBJ1-2; d_call: .; v_call: TRBV5-6; clone_size: .; cdr3_aa: CASSLEGAYGYTF; cdr3_nt: TGTGCCAGCAGCTTGGAGGGCGCCTATGGCTACACCTTC
j_call: TRBJ1-4; d_call: .; v_call: TRBV6-5; clone_size: few; cdr3_aa: CASSYSWLNEKLFF; cdr3_nt: TGTGCCAGCAGTTACTCGTGGCTTAATGAAAAACTGTTTTTT